This T cell receptor (beta chain) is from a study of T cell responses to AZD1222 COVID-19 vaccine. Study-level points and caveats: Across the whole spike, CD4 TCRs peaked at regions 160-218 and 743-854.

CDR3 length equals 15 residues. Germline V CDR1 and CDR2: KGHSH, LQKENI. The junction had 8 bases not matched to a gene; V was cut back by 4 bases and J by 2 bases. The repertoire was sequenced with immunoSEQ multiplex PCR; TCRdb's copy has only in-frame clones and lacks some. This table holds approximately 100,000 clones, about nine tenths found once. In its sample, this clone was seen once. As yet, its antigen is unknown. This sequence joins TRBV18 and TRBJ2-7, with 7 nucleotides matching TRBD1. This TCR was sampled from an adult in good health. The sample consisted of peripheral blood, taken on day 0 of AZD1222 vaccination. The CDR3 is CASSLGTDRAYEQYF. CDR3 DNA: TGTGCCAGCTCACTCGGGACAGACCGTGCCTACGAGCAGTACTTC. The full variable domain, with the rest looked up from reference TRBV18 and TRBJ2-7, is NAGVMQNPRHLVRRRGQEARLRCSPMKGHSHVYWYRQLPEEGLKFMVYLQKENIIDESGMPKERFSAEFPKEGPSILRIQQVVRGDSAAYFCASSLGTDRAYEQYFGPGTRLTVT.